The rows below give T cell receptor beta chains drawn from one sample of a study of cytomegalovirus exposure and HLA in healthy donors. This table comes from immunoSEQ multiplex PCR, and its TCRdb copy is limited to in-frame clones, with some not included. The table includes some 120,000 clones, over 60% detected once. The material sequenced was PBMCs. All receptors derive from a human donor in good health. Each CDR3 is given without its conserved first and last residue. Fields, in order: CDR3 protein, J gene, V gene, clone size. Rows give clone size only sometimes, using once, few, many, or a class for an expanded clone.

CDR3aa: ASSPGQTEGYNEQF
j_gene: TRBJ2-1
v_gene: TRBV11-3
abundance: .

CDR3aa: ASRGSPYEQY
j_gene: TRBJ2-7
v_gene: TRBV5-1
abundance: few

CDR3aa: ASSRQGRETQY
j_gene: TRBJ2-5
v_gene: TRBV6-5
abundance: .

CDR3aa: ASSREQGTVNTEAF
j_gene: TRBJ1-1
v_gene: TRBV13
abundance: .

CDR3aa: ASNDPGLAGNLSTDTQY
j_gene: TRBJ2-3
v_gene: TRBV10-1
abundance: .

CDR3aa: ASSQGPGGTEAF
j_gene: TRBJ1-1
v_gene: TRBV4-1
abundance: few

CDR3aa: ASRTQGAANTEAF
j_gene: TRBJ1-1
v_gene: TRBV5-1
abundance: .

CDR3aa: ASSLGTIEETQY
j_gene: TRBJ2-5
v_gene: TRBV5-1
abundance: once

CDR3aa: ASSFHVQGAGHEQY
j_gene: TRBJ2-7
v_gene: TRBV5-1
abundance: .

CDR3aa: ASSRHRDSNQPQH
j_gene: TRBJ1-5
v_gene: TRBV19
abundance: .

CDR3aa: ASSLPFKGAGANVLT
j_gene: TRBJ2-6
v_gene: TRBV5-1
abundance: .

CDR3aa: ASSSATLHLASNQPQH
j_gene: TRBJ1-5
v_gene: TRBV28
abundance: .

CDR3aa: AIRGGSASGGVREQF
j_gene: TRBJ2-1
v_gene: TRBV10-3
abundance: .